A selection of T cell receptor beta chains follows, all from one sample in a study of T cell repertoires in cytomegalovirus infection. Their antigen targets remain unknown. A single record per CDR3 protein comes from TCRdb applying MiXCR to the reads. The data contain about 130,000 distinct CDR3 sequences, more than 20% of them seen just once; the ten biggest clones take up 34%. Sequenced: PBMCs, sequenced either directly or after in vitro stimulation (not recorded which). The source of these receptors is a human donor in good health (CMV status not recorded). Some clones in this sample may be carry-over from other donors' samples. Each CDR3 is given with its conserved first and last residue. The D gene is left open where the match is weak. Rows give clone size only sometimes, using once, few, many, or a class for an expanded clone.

CDR3 DNA: TGTGCCAGCAGTCCAGGTTTCCGAACCGGGGAGCTGTTTTTT; CDR3 protein: CASSPGFRTGELFF; V gene: TRBV12-3/TRBV12-4; J gene: TRBJ2-2; D gene: NA; clone size: many
CDR3 DNA: TGTGCCAGCTCAAAAGGGGGCCCAGATACGCAGTATTTT; CDR3 protein: CASSKGGPDTQYF; V gene: TRBV18; J gene: TRBJ2-3; D gene: TRBD1; clone size: NA
CDR3 DNA: TGTGCCAGCAAGTCGCGGTATTATAGCAATCAGCCCCAGCATTTT; CDR3 protein: CASKSRYYSNQPQHF; V gene: TRBV28; J gene: TRBJ1-5; D gene: NA; clone size: few
CDR3 DNA: TGTGCCAGCAGCCGGGACAGGGGTGGGACTGAAGCTTTCTTT; CDR3 protein: CASSRDRGGTEAFF; V gene: TRBV5-5; J gene: TRBJ1-1; D gene: TRBD1; clone size: NA
CDR3 DNA: TGTGCCAGCAGCCACGGGGACTATATGGTGTACGAGCAGTACTTC; CDR3 protein: CASSHGDYMVYEQYF; V gene: TRBV7-9; J gene: TRBJ2-7; D gene: TRBD2; clone size: many
CDR3 DNA: TGTGCCAGCAGCTTTTGGAATAGCGACAATGAGCAGTTCTTC; CDR3 protein: CASSFWNSDNEQFF; V gene: TRBV5-4; J gene: TRBJ2-1; D gene: NA; clone size: NA
CDR3 DNA: TGTGCCAGTAGGGGACGGGGGTCAGATACGCAGTATTTT; CDR3 protein: CASRGRGSDTQYF; V gene: TRBV19; J gene: TRBJ2-3; D gene: NA; clone size: few
CDR3 DNA: TGTGCCAGCAGCTTAATGGGGCGGGAGGCTTCAGATGAGCAGTTCTTC; CDR3 protein: CASSLMGREASDEQFF; V gene: TRBV7-3; J gene: TRBJ2-1; D gene: TRBD2; clone size: NA
CDR3 DNA: TGTGCCAGCAGCTTTTCCAGGAGCTCTGGAAACACCATATATTTT; CDR3 protein: CASSFSRSSGNTIYF; V gene: TRBV7-2; J gene: TRBJ1-3; D gene: NA; clone size: few
CDR3 DNA: TGTGCCAGCAGCCCGGGCAGAAACACAGATACGCAGTATTTT; CDR3 protein: CASSPGRNTDTQYF; V gene: TRBV7-2; J gene: TRBJ2-3; D gene: NA; clone size: NA
CDR3 DNA: TGTGCTAGTGGTTTGGCTAGCGGAAACAATGAGCAGTTCTTC; CDR3 protein: CASGLASGNNEQFF; V gene: TRBV12-5; J gene: TRBJ2-1; D gene: TRBD2; clone size: once
CDR3 DNA: TGTGCCAGCAGTCGAGGCCTTTCGAGGGAGCAGTACTTC; CDR3 protein: CASSRGLSREQYF; V gene: TRBV12-3/TRBV12-4; J gene: TRBJ2-7; D gene: NA; clone size: few
CDR3 DNA: TGTGCCAGCAGCTTAGGGGGAGCGGGGGCTAATAATTCACCCCTCCACTTT; CDR3 protein: CASSLGGAGANNSPLHF; V gene: TRBV7-6; J gene: TRBJ1-6; D gene: NA; clone size: few
CDR3 DNA: TGTGCCAGCAGTCCCCCTGGGACAGGGATGAACGAGCAGTACTTC; CDR3 protein: CASSPPGTGMNEQYF; V gene: TRBV28; J gene: TRBJ2-7; D gene: TRBD1; clone size: NA
CDR3 DNA: TGTGCCAGCAGCTTAGCCGGCAGGGACTATGGCTACACCTTC; CDR3 protein: CASSLAGRDYGYTF; V gene: TRBV7-2; J gene: TRBJ1-2; D gene: NA; clone size: NA
CDR3 DNA: TGTGCCAGCAGCTTAGTATGGGATTCACCCCTCCACTTT; CDR3 protein: CASSLVWDSPLHF; V gene: TRBV7-2; J gene: TRBJ1-6; D gene: NA; clone size: many
CDR3 DNA: TGTGCCAGCTCATCCACGGGGGGAACCGGGGCCAACGTCCTGACTTTC; CDR3 protein: CASSSTGGTGANVLTF; V gene: TRBV18; J gene: TRBJ2-6; D gene: TRBD2; clone size: NA
CDR3 DNA: TGTGCCAGTAGTTTACAAGGACTAGCGGGACGCATGGACAATGAGCAGTTCTTC; CDR3 protein: CASSLQGLAGRMDNEQFF; V gene: TRBV19; J gene: TRBJ2-1; D gene: TRBD2; clone size: few
CDR3 DNA: TGTGCCAGCAGCTTAGTTCTTATCGGCACCGGGGAGCTGTTTTTT; CDR3 protein: CASSLVLIGTGELFF; V gene: TRBV7-2; J gene: TRBJ2-2; D gene: NA; clone size: many
CDR3 DNA: TGTGCCAGCCGTACTAGGGGCCAAGAGACCCAGTACTTC; CDR3 protein: CASRTRGQETQYF; V gene: TRBV25-1; J gene: TRBJ2-5; D gene: NA; clone size: NA
CDR3 DNA: TGTGCCAGCAGCTTAGTTGGCGCGGGACCCGGCAATCAGCCCCAGCATTTT; CDR3 protein: CASSLVGAGPGNQPQHF; V gene: TRBV7-6; J gene: TRBJ1-5; D gene: NA; clone size: few
CDR3 DNA: TGCAGCGTTGCCAAGGGGAAGATATTTGAAAAACTGTTTTTT; CDR3 protein: CSVAKGKIFEKLFF; V gene: TRBV29-1; J gene: TRBJ1-4; D gene: NA; clone size: few
CDR3 DNA: TGTGCCAGTAGTATAGTTGACTATGGCTACACCTTC; CDR3 protein: CASSIVDYGYTF; V gene: TRBV19; J gene: TRBJ1-2; D gene: NA; clone size: few
CDR3 DNA: TGCGCCAGCAGCCAACTAGCGGGGCTAGGTAATGAGCAGTTCTTC; CDR3 protein: CASSQLAGLGNEQFF; V gene: TRBV4-1; J gene: TRBJ2-1; D gene: TRBD2; clone size: NA
CDR3 DNA: TGTGCCAGCAACTATGGGACGGGAGCGGAGGATACGCAGTATTTT; CDR3 protein: CASNYGTGAEDTQYF; V gene: TRBV2; J gene: TRBJ2-3; D gene: NA; clone size: NA
CDR3 DNA: TGTGCCAGCAGTTACGATTCCGGGGAAGAGACCCAGTACTTC; CDR3 protein: CASSYDSGEETQYF; V gene: TRBV6-2/TRBV6-3; J gene: TRBJ2-5; D gene: NA; clone size: few
CDR3 DNA: TGTGCCAGCAGCCCCCAGGTGGTTTCTTCTTCAGCTTTCTTT; CDR3 protein: CASSPQVVSSSAFF; V gene: TRBV7-2; J gene: TRBJ1-1; D gene: NA; clone size: many
CDR3 DNA: TGCGCCAGCAGCCCTAGACAGTCAACTAATGAAAAACTGTTTTTT; CDR3 protein: CASSPRQSTNEKLFF; V gene: TRBV4-1; J gene: TRBJ1-4; D gene: NA; clone size: few
CDR3 DNA: TGTGCCAGCAGTTTAGCGGGAGTAAGTGCACTGAACACTGAAGCTTTCTTT; CDR3 protein: CASSLAGVSALNTEAFF; V gene: TRBV12-3/TRBV12-4; J gene: TRBJ1-1; D gene: NA; clone size: NA
CDR3 DNA: TGTGCCAGCAGCTTGGGGGGTCAATCCTACAATGAGCAGTTCTTC; CDR3 protein: CASSLGGQSYNEQFF; V gene: TRBV5-4; J gene: TRBJ2-1; D gene: NA; clone size: NA
CDR3 DNA: TGTGCCAGCAGCTTGACAGGGATTCATCAGCCCCAGCATTTT; CDR3 protein: CASSLTGIHQPQHF; V gene: TRBV5-5; J gene: TRBJ1-5; D gene: NA; clone size: NA
CDR3 DNA: TGCGCCAGCAGCCAAGTTCTGGCAGAGGATACAGATACGCAGTATTTT; CDR3 protein: CASSQVLAEDTDTQYF; V gene: TRBV4-1; J gene: TRBJ2-3; D gene: NA; clone size: NA
CDR3 DNA: TGTGCCAGTAGTATAGATCTAACAGGGGTATTGAACACTGAAGCTTTCTTT; CDR3 protein: CASSIDLTGVLNTEAFF; V gene: TRBV19; J gene: TRBJ1-1; D gene: TRBD1; clone size: NA
CDR3 DNA: TGTGCCAGCGGGGGAGTTAGCTCTGGAAACACCATATATTTT; CDR3 protein: CASGGVSSGNTIYF; V gene: TRBV12-3/TRBV12-4; J gene: TRBJ1-3; D gene: NA; clone size: NA
CDR3 DNA: TGTGCCAGCAGTTCCCGACAGGCCACCTACGAGCAGTACTTC; CDR3 protein: CASSSRQATYEQYF; V gene: TRBV6-2/TRBV6-3; J gene: TRBJ2-7; D gene: NA; clone size: NA
CDR3 DNA: TGTGCCAGCAGCCCGGACGTAGGAAACTATGGCTACACCTTC; CDR3 protein: CASSPDVGNYGYTF; V gene: TRBV5-4; J gene: TRBJ1-2; D gene: NA; clone size: few
CDR3 DNA: TGTGCCAGCAGCCTCGGGACAGGGAGAAGAGAAGAGACCCAGTACTTC; CDR3 protein: CASSLGTGRREETQYF; V gene: TRBV6-2/TRBV6-3; J gene: TRBJ2-5; D gene: TRBD1; clone size: NA
CDR3 DNA: TGTGCCAGCAGCCTCGGACAGGGCTTCGGGGAGCTGTTTTTT; CDR3 protein: CASSLGQGFGELFF; V gene: TRBV7-9; J gene: TRBJ2-2; D gene: TRBD1; clone size: many
CDR3 DNA: TGTGCCAGCAGCACGCGACAGGGCCCTGAAGCTTTCTTT; CDR3 protein: CASSTRQGPEAFF; V gene: TRBV7-2; J gene: TRBJ1-1; D gene: TRBD1; clone size: many
CDR3 DNA: TGTGCCAGCAGCGGCGATCGACAGGGGCACACTGAAGCTTTCTTT; CDR3 protein: CASSGDRQGHTEAFF; V gene: TRBV7-9; J gene: TRBJ1-1; D gene: TRBD1; clone size: few
CDR3 DNA: TGTGCCAGCAGCTTCCCCGTGGGACAGGAGACTAGCACAGATACGCAGTATTTT; CDR3 protein: CASSFPVGQETSTDTQYF; V gene: TRBV7-2; J gene: TRBJ2-3; D gene: TRBD1; clone size: NA
CDR3 DNA: TGTGCCAGTGAAGCGGGAGGGCCCCCCACAGATACGCAGTATTTT; CDR3 protein: CASEAGGPPTDTQYF; V gene: TRBV28; J gene: TRBJ2-3; D gene: TRBD2; clone size: few
CDR3 DNA: TGTGCCAGCAGCTTAACTCCCGGTACGGGGGCGCAGATCTATGGCTACACCTTC; CDR3 protein: CASSLTPGTGAQIYGYTF; V gene: TRBV7-6; J gene: TRBJ1-2; D gene: NA; clone size: NA
CDR3 DNA: TGTGCCAGCAGCCGACAAACAGGGGTAGATCAGCCCCAGCATTTT; CDR3 protein: CASSRQTGVDQPQHF; V gene: TRBV7-2; J gene: TRBJ1-5; D gene: TRBD1; clone size: many
CDR3 DNA: TGTGCCAGCAGCCTAGAAACCCTTACTGAAGCTTTCTTT; CDR3 protein: CASSLETLTEAFF; V gene: TRBV12-3/TRBV12-4; J gene: TRBJ1-1; D gene: NA; clone size: few
CDR3 DNA: TGTGCCAGTAGTAGGGTGAACACTGAAGCTTTCTTT; CDR3 protein: CASSRVNTEAFF; V gene: TRBV19; J gene: TRBJ1-1; D gene: NA; clone size: few
CDR3 DNA: TGTGCCAGCAGCTTTTCAGGGTCAGATACGCAGTATTTT; CDR3 protein: CASSFSGSDTQYF; V gene: TRBV11-2; J gene: TRBJ2-3; D gene: NA; clone size: few
CDR3 DNA: TGTGCCAGCAGCCTTCAGGTCGGCACAGATACGCAGTATTTT; CDR3 protein: CASSLQVGTDTQYF; V gene: TRBV7-2; J gene: TRBJ2-3; D gene: NA; clone size: few
CDR3 DNA: TGTGCCATCAGTGAGAAAGGAGCAGCCTACGAGCAGTACTTC; CDR3 protein: CAISEKGAAYEQYF; V gene: TRBV10-3; J gene: TRBJ2-7; D gene: NA; clone size: few
CDR3 DNA: TGCAGCGTCTGGGACAGGGGGAGCTATGGCTACACCTTC; CDR3 protein: CSVWDRGSYGYTF; V gene: TRBV29-1; J gene: TRBJ1-2; D gene: TRBD1; clone size: once
CDR3 DNA: TGCAGCGTTGAGGCTGGGGCCGGCACTGGGGAGCTGTTTTTT; CDR3 protein: CSVEAGAGTGELFF; V gene: TRBV29-1; J gene: TRBJ2-2; D gene: NA; clone size: NA
CDR3 DNA: TGTGCCAGCAGTTCAACACAGCGGAGTAGATACAATGAGCAGTTCTTC; CDR3 protein: CASSSTQRSRYNEQFF; V gene: TRBV7-6; J gene: TRBJ2-1; D gene: NA; clone size: few
CDR3 DNA: TGTGCCAGCAGCTCCCTCCGGGTCAGTGAGCAGTTCTTC; CDR3 protein: CASSSLRVSEQFF; V gene: TRBV7-8; J gene: TRBJ2-1; D gene: NA; clone size: many
CDR3 DNA: TGTGCCAGCAGTGAATATAGTTCTGCTGGGACTACACGGGGCGATGAGCAGTTCTTC; CDR3 protein: CASSEYSSAGTTRGDEQFF; V gene: TRBV6-1; J gene: TRBJ2-1; D gene: TRBD2; clone size: many
CDR3 DNA: TGTGCCAGCAGCCAAGTTGGAGCAGGTCCCCTCAATGAGCAGTTCTTC; CDR3 protein: CASSQVGAGPLNEQFF; V gene: TRBV7-6; J gene: TRBJ2-1; D gene: NA; clone size: NA
CDR3 DNA: TGTGCCAGCAGTAGACCCCTCGAGCAGTACTTC; CDR3 protein: CASSRPLEQYF; V gene: TRBV6-1; J gene: TRBJ2-7; D gene: NA; clone size: many
CDR3 DNA: TGTGCCAGCAGCCCAGCGGGAGGCGCGGATACGCAGTATTTT; CDR3 protein: CASSPAGGADTQYF; V gene: TRBV7-6; J gene: TRBJ2-3; D gene: TRBD2; clone size: few
CDR3 DNA: TGCGCCAGCAAGCAGGTTTTACAAGAGACCCAGTACTTC; CDR3 protein: CASKQVLQETQYF; V gene: TRBV13; J gene: TRBJ2-5; D gene: NA; clone size: few
CDR3 DNA: TGTGCCAGCAGCTTAGTGTTTTCTAGCGGGAGTGAGATGACAGATACGCAGTATTTT; CDR3 protein: CASSLVFSSGSEMTDTQYF; V gene: TRBV7-2; J gene: TRBJ2-3; D gene: TRBD2; clone size: many